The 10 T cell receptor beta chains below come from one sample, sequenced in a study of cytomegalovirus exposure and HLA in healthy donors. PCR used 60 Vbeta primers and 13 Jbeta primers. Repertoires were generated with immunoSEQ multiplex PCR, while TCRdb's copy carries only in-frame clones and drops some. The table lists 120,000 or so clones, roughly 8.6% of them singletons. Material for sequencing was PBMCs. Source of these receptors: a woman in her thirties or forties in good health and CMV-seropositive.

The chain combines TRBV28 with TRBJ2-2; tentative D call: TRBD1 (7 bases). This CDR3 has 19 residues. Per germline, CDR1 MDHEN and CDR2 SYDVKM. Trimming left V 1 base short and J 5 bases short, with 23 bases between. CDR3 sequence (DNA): TGTGCCAGCAGTTTATTTGGAAGGGTAGGAGGGGGCAGTACCGGGGAGCTGTTTTTT. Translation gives CASSLFGRVGGGSTGELFF.

CDR3 sequence: CASSYRGDWSHTEAFF. CDR3 coding DNA: TGTGCCAGCAGTTACCGGGGGGATTGGTCCCACACTGAAGCTTTCTTT. V and J are TRBV6-5 and TRBJ1-1; TRBD1 is a possible D gene (5 bases). CDR3 size: 16 residues. The germline gives CDR1 MNHEY, CDR2 SVGAGI. V gave up 2 bases and J gave up 3 bases, with 16 bases separating them.

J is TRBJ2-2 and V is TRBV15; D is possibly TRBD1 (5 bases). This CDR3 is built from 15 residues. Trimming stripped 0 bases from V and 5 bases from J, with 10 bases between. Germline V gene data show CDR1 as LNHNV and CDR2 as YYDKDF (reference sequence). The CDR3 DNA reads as TGTGCCACCAGCAGAGATTTTTGGACAACCGGGGAGCTGTTTTTT. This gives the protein CATSRDFWTTGELFF.

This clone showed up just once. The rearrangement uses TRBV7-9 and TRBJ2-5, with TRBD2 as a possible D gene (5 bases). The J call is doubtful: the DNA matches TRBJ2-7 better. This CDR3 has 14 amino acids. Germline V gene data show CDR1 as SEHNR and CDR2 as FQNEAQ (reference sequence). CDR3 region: CASSLVGDSNEQYF. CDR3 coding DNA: TGTGCCAGCAGCTTAGTCGGGGATTCAAACGAGCAGTACTTC.

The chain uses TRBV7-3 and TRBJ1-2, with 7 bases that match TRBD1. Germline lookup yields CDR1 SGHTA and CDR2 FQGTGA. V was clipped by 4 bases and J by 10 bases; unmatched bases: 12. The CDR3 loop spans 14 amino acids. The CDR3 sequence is CASSSTPGQSDYTF. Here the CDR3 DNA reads TGTGCCAGCAGCTCGACACCGGGACAGAGTGACTACACCTTC.

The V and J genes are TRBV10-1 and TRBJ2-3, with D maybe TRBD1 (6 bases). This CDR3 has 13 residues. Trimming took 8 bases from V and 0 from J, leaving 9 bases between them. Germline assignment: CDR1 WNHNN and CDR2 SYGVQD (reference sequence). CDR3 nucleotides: TGCGCCAGCGGACAGTTAAGCACAGATACGCAGTATTTT. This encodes CASGQLSTDTQYF.

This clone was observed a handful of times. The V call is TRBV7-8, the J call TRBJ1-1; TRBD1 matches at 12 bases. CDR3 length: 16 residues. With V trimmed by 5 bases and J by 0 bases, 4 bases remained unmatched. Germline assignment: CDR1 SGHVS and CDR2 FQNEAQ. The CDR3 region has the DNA TGTGCCAGCAGCGACGGGACAGGGGGCGTGAACACTGAAGCTTTCTTT. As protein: CASSDGTGGVNTEAFF.

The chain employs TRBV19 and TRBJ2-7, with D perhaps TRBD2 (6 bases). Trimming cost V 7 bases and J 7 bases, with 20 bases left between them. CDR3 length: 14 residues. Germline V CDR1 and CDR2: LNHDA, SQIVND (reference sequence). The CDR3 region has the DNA TGTGCCAGTAACCCGGACGGGACTTCTGATGAGCAGTACTTC. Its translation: CASNPDGTSDEQYF.

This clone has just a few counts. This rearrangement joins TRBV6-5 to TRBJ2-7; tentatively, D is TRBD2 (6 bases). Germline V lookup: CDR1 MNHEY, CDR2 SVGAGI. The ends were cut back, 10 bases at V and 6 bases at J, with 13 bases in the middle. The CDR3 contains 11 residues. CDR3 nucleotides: TGTGCCACCACGGAGGGGCGCGAGCAGTACTTC. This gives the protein CATTEGREQYF.

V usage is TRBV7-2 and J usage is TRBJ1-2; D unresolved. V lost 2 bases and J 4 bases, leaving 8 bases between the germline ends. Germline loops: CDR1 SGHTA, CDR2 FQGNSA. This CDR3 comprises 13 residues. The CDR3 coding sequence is TGTGCCAGCAGCTTATTGCAGGCCTATGGCTACACCTTC. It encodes CASSLLQAYGYTF.